The clone carrying this T cell receptor (beta chain) was seen ten or more times. The antigen remains unidentified. This entry comes from a study of regulatory T cells in long-lasting Graves disease. Study-level points and caveats: TCR diversity was lower in persistent Graves' patients than in newly diagnosed ones.

Stated time point: newly diagnosed GD, antithyroid drugs for less than 3 months. There was RNA extracted from PBMCs, and the TCR library was made from it. Arm-PCR of CDR3 regions with iRepertoire HTBI primers generated TCR beta libraries. TCRdb re-derived calls from the multiplex PCR reads in MiXCR, one entry per CDR3 protein. The table shows under 450,000 distinct CDR3 sequences, with 10% to 15% occurring only once. This sample was also put to use in a study of T cells in Graves' hyperthyroidism and ophthalmopathy.

The sequences come from peripheral blood mononuclear cells (PBMCs), collected at new diagnosis, from a patient treated with antithyroid drugs. This sequence was found in a young woman with Graves disease.

CDR3 loop: CSAGRVGAAVTQYF. Written as DNA, the CDR3 is TGCAGTGCTGGGAGGGTTGGGGCCGCCGTTACGCAGTATTTT. The V and J genes are TRBV20-1 and TRBJ2-3, with TRBD2 matching over 7 bases. J was trimmed by 8 bases and V by 5 bases; bases with no gene match: 13. This CDR3 contains 14 residues. Germline V CDR1 and CDR2: DFQATT, SNEGSKA (reference sequence).